The 17 T cell receptor beta chains below were found in one sample sequenced in a study of T cell repertoires in cytomegalovirus infection. One entry per CDR3 protein results from TCRdb running MiXCR on the reads. The sample has around 50,000 distinct CDR3 sequences, around 20% seen once. These receptors lack a known antigen. Sequences were derived from CD8+ T cells from cultured PBMCs, sampled from culture after CMV antigen stimulation. The source is a human donor in good health (CMV status not recorded). Some clones in this sample may be carry-over from other donors' samples.

This clonotype was seen more than once but under ten times. The chain employs TRBV7-2 and TRBJ2-5; weak D call: TRBD2 (7 bases). Between the trimmed V and J ends, which lost 2 bases and 3 bases, there was a span of 10 bases. CDR1 is SGHTA and CDR2 is FQGNSA in the germline V gene. The CDR3 is 14 residues long. DNA for the CDR3: TGTGCCAGCAGCTTATGGGGGGGCAAAGAGACCCAGTACTTC. Translated, it gives CASSLWGGKETQYF. The variable domain in full, with the rest retrieved from reference TRBV7-2 and TRBJ2-5, is GAGVSQSPSNKVTEKGKDVELRCDPISGHTALYWYRQSLGQGLEFLIYFQGNSAPDKSGLPSDRFSAERTGGSVSTLTIQRTQQEDSAVYLCASSLWGGKETQYFGPGTRLLVL.

This sequence joins TRBV7-9 and TRBJ1-5; D not resolved. CDR1 and CDR2 (germline): SEHNR, FQNEAQ (reference sequence). Trimming left V 4 bases short and J 0 bases short, with 4 bases between. This CDR3 region has 13 residues. This chain's CDR3 is CASSSSSNQPQHF. The CDR3 DNA reads TGTGCCAGCAGCTCGAGTAGCAATCAGCCCCAGCATTTT. The whole variable domain, filled in from reference TRBV7-9 and TRBJ1-5, reads DTGVSQNPRHKITKRGQNVTFRCDPISEHNRLYWYRQTLGQGPEFLTYFQNEAQLEKSRLLSDRFSAERPKGSFSTLEIQRTEQGDSAMYLCASSSSSNQPQHFGDGTRLSIL.

This clonotype was counted many times. This chain uses TRBV9 with TRBJ2-1, with D maybe TRBD1 (6 bases). CDR1 is SGDLS, CDR2 YYNGEE, per germline. Between the trimmed V and J ends, which lost 0 bases and 6 bases, there was a span of 7 bases. This CDR3 is built from 13 residues. CDR3 nucleotide sequence: TGTGCCAGCAGCGTAGGAGGGGGCAATGAGCAGTTCTTC. Amino acids: CASSVGGGNEQFF. Drawing the rest from reference TRBV9 and TRBJ2-1, the complete variable domain is DSGVTQTPKHLITATGQRVTLRCSPRSGDLSVYWYQQSLDQGLQFLIQYYNGEERAKGNILERFSAQQFPDLHSELNLSSLELGDSALYFCASSVGGGNEQFFGPGTRLTVL.

This clonotype was counted a few times. The rearrangement joins TRBV7-9 to TRBJ2-7; the D gene could be TRBD1 or TRBD2 (5 bases each). Germline CDR1 and CDR2: SEHNR and FQNEAQ (reference sequence). This CDR3 spans 15 amino acids. The V and J ends lost 5 bases and 4 bases respectively, with 18 bases between them. CDR3 amino acids: CASSPPGVGEYEQYF. DNA of the CDR3: TGTGCCAGCAGCCCACCCGGGGTGGGGGAGTACGAGCAGTACTTC.

This clonotype was detected only a few times. The chain links TRBV7-9 to TRBJ1-4; unclear D gene. The CDR3 is 15 residues long. Germline V CDR1 and CDR2: SEHNR, FQNEAQ (reference sequence). V was trimmed by 5 bases and J by 0 bases, leaving 10 bases between them. The CDR3 protein is CASSPGPSTNEKLFF. As DNA, the CDR3 is TGTGCCAGCAGCCCAGGACCTTCAACTAATGAAAAACTGTTTTTT.

This clonotype was seen a few times. V usage is TRBV19 and J usage is TRBJ2-2; D not resolved. Trimming took 9 bases from V and 1 from J, leaving 12 bases between them. CDR1 is LNHDA, CDR2 SQIVND, per germline (reference sequence). This CDR3 is built from 14 residues. The CDR3 loop reads CASSDTLNTGELFF. In nucleotides, the CDR3 is TGTGCCAGCTCTGACACCCTGAACACCGGGGAGCTGTTTTTT.

This clonotype was detected once. The chain has TRBV30 and TRBJ2-1; TRBD2 matches at 7 bases. CDR1 is GTSNPN, CDR2 SVGIG, per germline (reference sequence). J gave up 8 bases and V 2 bases, and 3 bases lay outside the gene matches. The CDR3 length is 12 residues. The CDR3 DNA reads TGTGCCTGGAGTACCCGGGGGGATGAGCAGTTCTTC. Protein: CAWSTRGDEQFF. The full variable domain, with the rest looked up from reference TRBV30 and TRBJ2-1, is SQTIHQWPATLVQPVGSPLSLECTVEGTSNPNLYWYRQAAGRGLQLLFYSVGIGQISSEVPQNLSASRPQDRQFILSSKKLLLSDSGFYLCAWSTRGDEQFFGPGTRLTVL.

The chain has TRBV29-1 and TRBJ1-2; the match to TRBD1 covers 7 bases. The CDR3 is made up of 14 amino acids. Germline V gene sequence: CDR1 SQVTM, CDR2 ANQGSEA. The junction had 13 bases not matched to a gene; V was cut back by 4 bases and J by 8 bases. The DNA of the CDR3 is TGCAGCGTTGTCGCGAAGACAGGGCTTGAAGGCTACACCTTC. This sequence encodes CSVVAKTGLEGYTF.

This rearrangement joins TRBV7-3 to TRBJ2-3; 7 bases are shared with TRBD2. CDR3 length: 15 amino acids. Trimming at V came to 5 bases and at J to 6 bases, leaving 11 bases not matched to a gene. Per germline, CDR1 SGHTA and CDR2 FQGTGA. The CDR3 DNA sequence: TGTGCCAGCAGCGAAGGACTAGGGACCCTCGATACGCAGTATTTT. This gives the protein CASSEGLGTLDTQYF.

The rearrangement joins TRBV7-9 to TRBJ2-1; the match to TRBD1 covers 9 bases. J lost 2 bases, V lost 7 bases, and 9 bases had no gene match. This CDR3 contains 16 residues. The germline CDR1 and CDR2 sequences are SEHNR and FQNEAQ (reference sequence). The DNA of the CDR3 is TGTGCCAGCACCTCTACCGGGACAGGGACCTACAATGAGCAGTTCTTC. This encodes CASTSTGTGTYNEQFF.

V gene TRBV7-8 combines with J gene TRBJ2-3; 10 bases align to TRBD2. The CDR3 is made up of 15 amino acids. Unmatched junction bases numbered 4, after V lost 4 bases and J lost 3 bases. Germline-derived CDR1 and CDR2 are SGHVS and FQNEAQ. CDR3: CASSSSGGFTDTQYF. The CDR3 DNA sequence: TGTGCCAGCAGCTCTAGCGGGGGTTTTACAGATACGCAGTATTTT.

In its sample, this clonotype was seen many times. The chain couples TRBV6-6 to TRBJ1-1; D is ambiguous. Trimming stripped 8 bases from V and 3 bases from J, with 7 bases between. CDR1 and CDR2 (germline): MNHNY, SVGAGI (reference sequence). The CDR3 is 11 residues long. The chain's CDR3 is CASEFDTEAFF. As DNA, the CDR3 is TGTGCCAGCGAATTCGACACTGAAGCTTTCTTT.

This sequence joins TRBV7-8 and TRBJ2-5; D may be TRBD1 (5 bases). The V end lost 0 bases, the J end lost 4 bases, and 9 bases lay between the germline ends. The CDR3 is made up of 14 amino acids. Germline V gene data show CDR1 as SGHVS and CDR2 as FQNEAQ. Here the CDR3 DNA reads TGTGCCAGCAGCTTAGCGGCGACAGCAGAGACCCAGTACTTC. Protein sequence: CASSLAATAETQYF.

This chain links TRBV7-9 with TRBJ2-1, with D perhaps being TRBD1 or TRBD2 (5 bases each). CDR1 and CDR2 from the germline V gene are SEHNR and FQNEAQ (reference sequence). The CDR3 is 14 amino acids. V was cut by 3 bases and J by 5 bases, with 11 bases left in between. DNA for the CDR3: TGTGCCAGCAGCTTCACGGGACCCAACAATGAGCAGTTCTTC. Protein product: CASSFTGPNNEQFF.

The J gene is TRBJ2-1, the V gene TRBV9; 8 positions agree with TRBD2. The CDR3 spans 16 residues. CDR1 is SGDLS and CDR2 is YYNGEE in the germline V gene. V was clipped by 5 bases and J by 9 bases; unmatched bases: 16. CDR3 sequence reads: CASRGGGGSGTSEQFF. For the CDR3, the DNA is TGTGCCAGCAGAGGAGGGGGTGGTAGCGGGACGAGTGAGCAGTTCTTC.

The V and J genes are TRBV9 and TRBJ2-3, with D maybe TRBD2 (5 bases). Trimming stripped 0 bases from V and 6 bases from J, with 17 bases between. The length of the CDR3 is 16 residues. From germline, CDR1 is SGDLS and CDR2 YYNGEE. In DNA form, the CDR3 reads TGTGCCAGCAGCGTAGGTGAACTAGGAGCGGCGGATACGCAGTATTTT. Its protein product is CASSVGELGAADTQYF.

The rearrangement uses TRBV7-6 and TRBJ2-2; maybe TRBD2 (5 bases). Germline V CDR1 and CDR2: SGHVS, FNYEAQ. Trimming removed 7 bases at V and 7 bases at J, with 19 bases between. The CDR3 extends over 15 amino acids. The CDR3 nucleotides read TGTGCCAGCACCCAGGCGGGCCTTGGAGGCGGGGAGCTGTTTTTT. Amino acid sequence: CASTQAGLGGGELFF.